Listed below are T cell receptor beta chains from one sample, sequenced in a study of CD8 T cells in ankylosing spondylitis. A single record per CDR3 protein comes from TCRdb applying MiXCR to the 5' RACE reads. The sample yields some 140,000 distinct CDR3 sequences, 7% to 8% seen once. Input material: blood, either unsorted or a sorted T cell fraction (not recorded which). These receptor sequences come from a female donor with ankylosing spondylitis or in good health (not recorded which). Each CDR3 is given without its conserved first and last residue.

v_gene	j_gene	CDR3aa
TRBV6-1	TRBJ2-6	ASGPLSGANVLT
TRBV15	TRBJ2-2	ATSRGPNRDRGRNSFTGELF
TRBV10-3	TRBJ1-2	AIPTAGYT
TRBV6-2/TRBV6-3	TRBJ2-5	ASSSGDETQY
TRBV6-2/TRBV6-3	TRBJ1-5	ASSPIAGSTLYPLSNQPQH
TRBV20-1	TRBJ1-2	SARVGSYGYT
TRBV20-1	TRBJ2-1	SAQTGTELYEQF
TRBV4-1	TRBJ1-5	ASSHPNQPQH
TRBV3-1	TRBJ2-5	ASSHPTGGETQY
TRBV11-2	TRBJ2-5	ASSLEVGETQY
TRBV4-2	TRBJ2-1	ASSQDKGSYNEQF
TRBV6-5	TRBJ1-2	ASSYYPGQGIGYGYT
TRBV5-1	TRBJ2-7	ASSLVGRVRYEQY
TRBV10-3	TRBJ1-2	ASSMSAGGGYT
TRBV10-3	TRBJ2-7	ATGDGAGMEQY
TRBV30	TRBJ1-2	AWFHRGGFYGYT